These 22 T cell receptor beta chains were sequenced from one sample in a study of CD8 T cells in ankylosing spondylitis. MiXCR, run by TCRdb on the 5' RACE reads, gives a single entry per CDR3 protein. The sample contains 450,000 to 550,000 distinct CDR3 sequences, about 5% of which appear only once. No antigen has been identified for these receptors. The study's findings and limits: Typical of ankylosing spondylitis blood, it appeared, was a TCR beta motif of eight highly homologous variants.

Sequencing input: blood, either unsorted or a sorted T cell fraction (not recorded which). The receptors derive from a male donor with ankylosing spondylitis.

The rearrangement uses TRBV20-1 and TRBJ2-5; a possible D gene is TRBD2 (5 bases). Trimming shortened V by 3 bases and J by 5 bases, and 13 bases separated the two germline ends. CDR1 and CDR2 (germline): DFQATT, SNEGSKA (reference sequence). There are 13 residues in the CDR3. CDR3 nucleotide sequence: TGCAGTGCTAGGCGACCGACGGGGGAGACCCAGTACTTC. Translating gives CSARRPTGETQYF.

This clonotype was counted at least ten times. The V call is TRBV24-1, the J call TRBJ2-4; D might be TRBD2 (6 bases). Germline lookup yields CDR1 KGHDR and CDR2 SFDVKD. The CDR3 spans 16 residues. Trimming removed 3 bases at V and 6 bases at J, with 17 bases between. The CDR3 loop is CATSDAQGGVRNIQYF. CDR3 DNA sequence: TGTGCCACCAGTGATGCCCAAGGCGGGGTTCGAAACATTCAGTACTTC.

The chain combines TRBV28 with TRBJ2-1, with D unclear. V lost 3 bases and J lost 8, with 17 bases in between. Germline CDR1 is MDHEN and CDR2 is SYDVKM. The CDR3 loop spans 15 amino acids. CDR3 DNA sequence: TGTGCCAGCAGTTTCCGCGATTGGCTTAGAGATGAGCAGTTCTTC. This encodes CASSFRDWLRDEQFF.

The sample holds many counts of this clonotype. The rearrangement joins TRBV20-1 to TRBJ2-3; the match to TRBD1 covers 7 bases. Germline loops: CDR1 DFQATT, CDR2 SNEGSKA (reference sequence). The length of the CDR3 is 12 residues. With 2 bases clipped from V and 6 bases from J, the junction kept 2 bases outside the gene matches. The CDR3 is CSARQGVDTQYF. The CDR3 DNA is TGCAGTGCTAGACAGGGGGTGGATACGCAGTATTTT.

The chain has TRBV6-2 or TRBV6-3 and TRBJ2-2, with D possibly matching TRBD2 (7 bases). V lost 0 bases and J lost 6, with 14 bases in between. The CDR3 contains 16 residues. The germline V gene encodes CDR1 MNHEY and CDR2 SVGEGT. The DNA for the CDR3 is TGTGCCAGCAGTTACTCTCCGGGGGGCTGGGCCGGGGAGCTGTTTTTT. Protein product: CASSYSPGGWAGELFF.

This clonotype was counted at least ten times. The chain uses TRBV6-1 and TRBJ1-2, with D possibly being TRBD1 (5 bases). Germline lookup yields CDR1 MNHNS and CDR2 SASEGT. The CDR3 loop spans 14 amino acids. The ends were cut back, 5 bases at V and 3 bases at J, with 13 bases in the middle. Here the CDR3 DNA reads TGTGCCAGCAGTCATGGGGGTATAGACTATGGCTACACCTTC. Protein: CASSHGGIDYGYTF.

Many counts were recorded for this clonotype. The chain recombines TRBV6-1 with TRBJ1-1; D not resolved. The V end lost 4 bases, the J end lost 2 bases, and 14 bases lay between the germline ends. The CDR3 has 15 residues. Per the germline V gene, CDR1 is MNHNS and CDR2 is SASEGT. The CDR3 bases are TGTGCCAGCAGTGCGTCTGGGCCGGGAAACACTGAAGCTTTCTTT. Protein product: CASSASGPGNTEAFF.

This clonotype showed up many times. The rearrangement uses TRBV6-5 and TRBJ1-2; D uncertain. V was cut by 0 bases and J by 0 bases, with 8 bases left in between. The CDR3 is 15 residues long. The germline V gene has CDR1 MNHEY and CDR2 SVGAGI. This CDR3 is CASSYSHGPNYGYTF. CDR3 sequence (DNA): TGTGCCAGCAGTTACTCGCACGGTCCTAACTATGGCTACACCTTC.

At least ten counts were recorded for this clonotype. V usage is TRBV20-1 and J usage is TRBJ2-3; a possible D gene is TRBD2 (5 bases). The CDR3 totals 11 residues. Germline loops: CDR1 DFQATT, CDR2 SNEGSKA (reference sequence). Trimming stripped 6 bases from V and 6 bases from J, with 10 bases between. CDR3 sequence (DNA): TGCAGTGCCGTACGGGGTGATACGCAGTATTTT. Residues: CSAVRGDTQYF.

Many counts were recorded for this clonotype. The chain has TRBV15 and TRBJ1-2; D unresolved. Germline CDR1 is LNHNV and CDR2 is YYDKDF (reference sequence). V shed 0 bases and J shed 8 bases, with 16 bases lying between them. This CDR3 is built from 15 residues. CDR3 sequence: CATSRDPNPDLGYTF. In DNA, the CDR3 is TGTGCCACCAGCAGAGACCCAAATCCGGATCTCGGCTACACCTTC. The complete variable domain, with remaining parts taken from reference TRBV15 and TRBJ1-2, reads DAMVIQNPRYQVTQFGKPVTLSCSQTLNHNVMYWYQQKSSQAPKLLFHYYDKDFNNEADTPDNFQSRRPNTSFCFLDIRSPGLGDTAMYLCATSRDPNPDLGYTFGSGTRLTVV.

This clonotype was found many times. The V and J genes are TRBV4-3 and TRBJ2-3, with a possible D match to TRBD1 (6 bases). The V end lost 2 bases, the J end lost 4 bases, and 7 bases lay between the germline ends. Germline-derived CDR1 and CDR2 are LGHNA and YSLEER. The CDR3 has 13 amino acids. CDR3 sequence reads: CASSQRTADTQYF. The CDR3 nucleotides are TGCGCCAGCAGCCAAAGGACAGCAGATACGCAGTATTTT.

This clonotype was counted only a few times. The rearrangement links TRBV7-6 to TRBJ2-3; 10 bases agree with TRBD2. Germline CDR1 reads SGHVS; CDR2 reads FNYEAQ. V was clipped by 5 bases and J by 7 bases; unmatched bases: 6. This CDR3 has 14 residues. The CDR3 is CASSQRGGTNTQYF. The CDR3 coding sequence is TGTGCCAGCAGCCAGCGGGGGGGCACGAATACGCAGTATTTT.

This clonotype occurred many times. The V gene is TRBV28, the J gene TRBJ1-5, with TRBD1 as a possible D gene (6 bases). The germline gives CDR1 MDHEN, CDR2 SYDVKM. V was pared by 7 bases and J by 4 bases, with 20 bases between. The CDR3 runs to 16 residues. CDR3 residues: CASNRLYRAGNQPQHF. CDR3 nucleotides: TGTGCCAGCAACCGACTTTACAGGGCTGGGAATCAGCCCCAGCATTTT.

This clonotype was seen repeatedly, ten times or more. CDR3 loop: CASSSRQGWDEQYF. CDR3 coding DNA: TGTGCCAGCAGCTCCCGACAGGGTTGGGACGAGCAGTACTTC. The J gene is TRBJ2-7, the V gene TRBV7-2; TRBD1 matches at 7 bases. Germline CDR1 reads SGHTA; CDR2 reads FQGNSA. V lost 4 bases, J lost 5 bases, and 8 bases stayed unmatched. This CDR3 has 14 amino acids.

There are many counts of this clonotype. The chain recombines TRBV24-1 with TRBJ2-1, with 9 positions matching TRBD1. Trimming removed 5 bases from V and 5 bases from J; junction bases left unmatched: 6. CDR1 and CDR2 from the germline V gene are KGHDR and SFDVKD. This CDR3 has 15 amino acids. CDR3 region: CATSGPGQGHNEQFF. The DNA of the CDR3 is TGTGCCACCAGTGGCCCGGGACAGGGTCACAATGAGCAGTTCTTC.

This clonotype occurred many times. The chain joins TRBV6-5 to TRBJ1-5, with a possible D match to TRBD1 (5 bases). The CDR3 is 17 residues long. Germline-derived CDR1 and CDR2 are MNHEY and SVGAGI. Deletions cut 0 bases from V and 3 bases from J, with 15 bases between. The CDR3 DNA reads as TGTGCCAGCAGTTACTCCATCCCCCGGGGACTCAATCAGCCCCAGCATTTT. Translation gives CASSYSIPRGLNQPQHF.

This clonotype has ten or more counts. This rearrangement joins TRBV20-1 to TRBJ2-1; 10 positions agree with TRBD2. Germline-derived CDR1 and CDR2 are DFQATT and SNEGSKA (reference sequence). This CDR3 region has 14 residues. The trim removed 5 bases at V and 12 bases at J, leaving 13 bases unmatched. This chain's CDR3 is CSAWTSGDASAQFF. CDR3 in DNA: TGCAGTGCTTGGACTAGCGGCGACGCCTCGGCGCAGTTCTTC.

There are many counts of this clonotype. This rearrangement joins TRBV7-9 to TRBJ2-5; D tentatively fits TRBD1 or TRBD2 (6 bases each). CDR1 is SEHNR, CDR2 FQNEAQ, per germline (reference sequence). The CDR3 covers 15 residues. The V gene lost 5 bases and the J gene lost 4 bases, with 17 bases spanning the gap. The CDR3 spells CASSPEGGRVETQYF. DNA for the CDR3: TGTGCCAGCAGCCCGGAGGGGGGCCGGGTAGAGACCCAGTACTTC. The full variable domain, completed using reference TRBV7-9 and TRBJ2-5, is DTGVSQNPRHKITKRGQNVTFRCDPISEHNRLYWYRQTLGQGPEFLTYFQNEAQLEKSRLLSDRFSAERPKGSFSTLEIQRTEQGDSAMYLCASSPEGGRVETQYFGPGTRLLVL.

This clonotype came up many times. This chain links TRBV20-1 with TRBJ2-7; no clear D. The length of the CDR3 is 12 residues. The germline V gene encodes CDR1 DFQATT and CDR2 SNEGSKA (reference sequence). Trimming removed 3 bases from V and 2 bases from J, with 8 bases in between. The CDR3 sequence: CSASDSTYEQYF. As DNA, the CDR3 is TGCAGTGCTAGTGATTCTACCTACGAGCAGTACTTC.

This clonotype was recorded at least ten times. The V call is TRBV6-2 or TRBV6-3, the J call TRBJ2-7; no definite D call. The CDR3 length is 13 residues. V was shortened by 6 bases and J by 0 bases, with 9 bases between the two germline ends. Germline CDR1 reads MNHEY; CDR2 reads SVGEGT. CDR3 residues: CASSNGYSYEQYF. CDR3 DNA sequence: TGTGCCAGCAGCAACGGGTACTCCTACGAGCAGTACTTC.

This clonotype showed up many times. This chain uses TRBV4-2 with TRBJ1-2; maybe TRBD1 (5 bases). Germline V gene lookup returns CDR1 LGHNA and CDR2 YNFKEQ. Between the trimmed V and J ends, which lost 8 bases and 4 bases, there was a span of 8 bases. This CDR3 has 11 amino acids. This CDR3 reads CASGTAYGYTF. CDR3 sequence (DNA): TGTGCCAGCGGGACGGCCTATGGCTACACCTTC.

This chain links TRBV5-1 with TRBJ2-5; tentatively, D is TRBD1 (6 bases). V was clipped by 0 bases and J by 2 bases, with 11 bases between them. The CDR3 spans 15 residues. Per the germline V gene, CDR1 is SGHRS and CDR2 is YFSETQ. Here the CDR3 DNA reads TGCGCCAGCAGCTTGGGACAGGATGATCAAGAGACCCAGTACTTC. Its protein is CASSLGQDDQETQYF.